Each of the 14 T cell receptor beta chains below was sequenced from the same sample in a study of shared clonotypes between healthy human individuals. The assay was immunoSEQ multiplex PCR, and TCRdb's table has in-frame clones only and misses some. The sample lists about 2.1 million clones; roughly 93% were seen once. It was CD45RO-negative cells, positively selected for CCR7, that made up naive CD8 cells, with terminally differentiated effector memory CD45RA+ cells excluded. Sequences were obtained from naive CD8+ T cells from PBMCs. These receptor sequences come from a young man in good health. Some clones in this sample may be carry-over from other donors' samples.

The genes are TRBV19 and TRBJ2-1; D perhaps matches TRBD1 (5 bases). The germline V gene encodes CDR1 LNHDA and CDR2 SQIVND (reference sequence). The CDR3 loop spans 15 amino acids. Trimming removed 4 bases at V and 0 bases at J, with 10 bases between. CDR3: CASSTRVSSYNEQFF. The CDR3 DNA reads TGTGCCAGTAGTACCAGGGTCAGCTCCTACAATGAGCAGTTCTTC.

V gene TRBV29-1 combines with J gene TRBJ2-1, with unresolved D. This CDR3 spans 14 amino acids. V was trimmed by 6 bases and J by 10 bases, leaving 22 bases between them. Per germline, CDR1 SQVTM and CDR2 ANQGSEA. In DNA, the CDR3 is TGCAGCGTGGCAGCCCCGGACGGCCAGGACGAGCAGTTCTTC. It is translated as CSVAAPDGQDEQFF.

The CDR3 here is CASSFVGQALTYEQYF. CDR3 DNA sequence: TGTGCCAGCAGCTTCGTCGGACAGGCCTTAACCTACGAGCAGTACTTC. This sequence joins TRBV11-2 and TRBJ2-7; 7 bases fit TRBD1. Germline V lookup: CDR1 SGHAT, CDR2 FQNNGV. The CDR3 has 16 amino acids. The V gene end was trimmed by 3 bases and the J gene end by 2 bases; junction bases not matched to a gene: 10.

This chain joins TRBV4-1 and TRBJ2-6; D unresolved. The germline V gene encodes CDR1 MGHRA and CDR2 YSYEKL. Trimming removed 0 bases at V and 1 base at J, with 10 bases between. CDR3 length equals 17 residues. CDR3: CASSQDLEMSGANVLTF. CDR3 DNA sequence: TGCGCCAGCAGCCAAGACCTGGAGATGTCTGGGGCCAACGTCCTGACTTTC.

The gene calls are TRBV2 and TRBJ2-7; D tentatively fits TRBD1 or TRBD2 (5 bases each). The length of the CDR3 is 15 residues. Germline CDR1 is SNHLY and CDR2 is FYNNEI. V lost 6 bases and J lost 7, with 22 bases in between. CDR3 region: CASSESRGAMREQYF. The CDR3 DNA reads TGTGCCAGCAGCGAAAGCCGGGGCGCTATGAGGGAGCAGTACTTC.

The rearrangement joins TRBV7-9 to TRBJ1-1; D call uncertain. Looked up from germline, CDR1 is SEHNR and CDR2 is FQNEAQ (reference sequence). The V end lost 2 bases, the J end lost 5 bases, and 6 bases lay between the germline ends. The CDR3 has 12 residues. CDR3 sequence: CASSLTQTEAFF. DNA for the CDR3: TGTGCCAGCAGCTTAACCCAAACTGAAGCTTTCTTT.

This clone was observed a single time. V usage is TRBV7-9 and J usage is TRBJ2-3; TRBD2 is a possible D gene (5 bases). V was shortened by 5 bases and J by 6 bases, with 15 bases between the two germline ends. The CDR3 covers 14 residues. Germline CDR1 is SEHNR and CDR2 is FQNEAQ (reference sequence). DNA for the CDR3: TGTGCCAGCAGCCCCCCGGCCGGCGGGGATACGCAGTATTTT. This codes for CASSPPAGGDTQYF.

V is TRBV13 and J is TRBJ2-7; possibly TRBD1 for D (5 bases). The CDR3 length is 14 residues. Trimming pared 5 bases from V and 4 bases from J, leaving 15 bases between. From germline, CDR1 is PRHDT and CDR2 FYEKMQ (reference sequence). The CDR3 spells CASSDAQGGYEQYF. In DNA form, the CDR3 reads TGTGCCAGCAGCGATGCTCAGGGCGGTTACGAGCAGTACTTC.

The chain employs TRBV9 and TRBJ2-7; D gene uncertain. The germline CDR1 and CDR2 sequences are SGDLS and YYNGEE. V lost 0 bases and J lost 1, with 8 bases in between. The CDR3 covers 14 residues. The chain's CDR3 is CASSVAHGSYEQYF. DNA of the CDR3: TGTGCCAGCAGCGTAGCCCACGGATCCTACGAGCAGTACTTC.

The chain recombines TRBV19 with TRBJ2-7; tentative D call: TRBD1 (5 bases). V dropped 1 base and J dropped 3 bases, with 13 bases sitting between them. Germline CDR1 and CDR2: LNHDA and SQIVND (reference sequence). The CDR3 totals 15 residues. The CDR3 DNA sequence: TGTGCCAGTAGTATAGGATGGGGCGGCTACTACGAGCAGTACTTC. Translation gives CASSIGWGGYYEQYF.

The V gene is TRBV5-4, the J gene TRBJ2-5; 10 bases agree with TRBD1. Trimming removed 0 bases from V and 4 bases from J; junction bases left unmatched: 3. Germline V CDR1 and CDR2: SGHNT, YYREEE (reference sequence). This CDR3 has 15 residues. As DNA, the CDR3 is TGTGCCAGCAGCTTGGGACAGGGGGCGGGAGAGACCCAGTACTTC. Translated: CASSLGQGAGETQYF.

V is TRBV11-2 and J is TRBJ2-1; possibly TRBD2 for D (5 bases). The V end was cut by 0 bases, the J end by 9 bases, with 9 bases between. This CDR3 has 13 residues. Germline CDR1 and CDR2: SGHAT and FQNNGV. Here the CDR3 reads CASSLDYAGEQFF. DNA for the CDR3: TGTGCCAGCAGCTTAGATTACGCGGGTGAGCAGTTCTTC.

The genes are TRBV7-6 and TRBJ2-7, with 9 nucleotides matching TRBD1. The germline CDR1 and CDR2 sequences are SGHVS and FNYEAQ. J was trimmed by 4 bases and V by 5 bases; bases with no gene match: 9. The CDR3 length is 15 residues. CDR3 region: CASSAPPGQGYEQYF. For the CDR3, the DNA is TGTGCCAGCAGCGCCCCCCCGGGACAGGGTTACGAGCAGTACTTC.

The V gene is TRBV27, the J gene TRBJ2-2; D may correspond to TRBD1 or TRBD2 (6 bases each). The V and J ends lost 3 bases and 4 bases respectively, with 12 bases between them. The CDR3 is made up of 15 amino acids. CDR1 and CDR2 from the germline V gene are MNHEY and SMNVEV (reference sequence). The CDR3 coding sequence is TGTGCCAGCAGTTTTGGGGGGCCGAGCACCGGGGAGCTGTTTTTT. Its translation is CASSFGGPSTGELFF.